Listed below are T cell receptor beta chains from one sample, sequenced in a study of PD-L1 blockade in urothelial cancer. The table came from immunoSEQ multiplex PCR; TCRdb's copy has only in-frame clones and leaves some out. The sample lists 95,000 to 100,000 clones; roughly 84% were seen once. Sample: PBMCs, taken around atezolizumab (anti-PD-L1) treatment. The receptor source for this set is a man between 60 and 70 years old with urothelial cancer. CDR3s include the opening cysteine and the closing phenylalanine or tryptophan. A D gene is named only where the DNA matches it firmly. A row's size may be missing; if present it is once, few, many or a size class.

J: TRBJ2-1
D: TRBD2
size: once
V: TRBV5-6
length: 17
DNA: TGTGCCAGCAGCACGCCCGGGACTAGCGGGAGCCCCCATGAGCAGTTCTTC
CDR3: CASSTPGTSGSPHEQFF

J: TRBJ2-7
D: TRBD1
size: NA
V: TRBV29-1
length: 12
DNA: TGCAGCGTAGGGGACAGGGGGTACGAGCAGTACTTC
CDR3: CSVGDRGYEQYF

J: TRBJ2-2
D: NA
size: NA
V: TRBV29-1
length: 15
DNA: TGCAGCGCCCTTTCGGACAGGGAGGGCACCGGGGAGCTGTTTTTT
CDR3: CSALSDREGTGELFF

J: TRBJ1-4
D: TRBD1
size: few
V: TRBV4-1
length: 14
DNA: TGCGCCAGCAGCCCGGACAGGTCGAGGGAAAAACTGTTTTTT
CDR3: CASSPDRSREKLFF

J: TRBJ2-7
D: TRBD1
size: few
V: TRBV19
length: 13
DNA: TGTGCCAGTAGTAAGGACAGGGGTTACGAGCAGTACTTC
CDR3: CASSKDRGYEQYF

J: TRBJ2-1
D: TRBD2
size: once
V: TRBV10-1
length: 16
DNA: TGCGCCAGCAGTGCCGGGACTAGCGGTCTCTACAATGAGCAGTTCTTC
CDR3: CASSAGTSGLYNEQFF

J: TRBJ2-7
D: TRBD1
size: NA
V: TRBV6-4
length: 15
DNA: TGTGCCAGCACCCCAGGGGGACCCAACTCCTACGAGCAGTACTTC
CDR3: CASTPGGPNSYEQYF

J: TRBJ2-5
D: TRBD2
size: NA
V: TRBV7-2
length: 17
DNA: TGTGCCAGCAGCTTAGTGTTCGGGCGGGGGGGAAGTGAGACCCAGTACTTC
CDR3: CASSLVFGRGGSETQYF

J: TRBJ1-4
D: NA
size: NA
V: TRBV11-3
length: 14
DNA: TGTGCCAGCAGCCCGACAGCTACTAATGAAAAACTGTTTTTT
CDR3: CASSPTATNEKLFF

J: TRBJ1-6
D: NA
size: NA
V: TRBV6-5
length: 16
DNA: TGTGCCAGCAGTTACCGGACAGTTAGGTATAATTCACCCCTCCACTTT
CDR3: CASSYRTVRYNSPLHF

J: TRBJ2-1
D: TRBD2
size: NA
V: TRBV5-1
length: 15
DNA: TGCGCCAGCAACCCAGCGGGAGGCCCCCACAATGAGCAGTTCTTC
CDR3: CASNPAGGPHNEQFF

J: TRBJ2-7
D: NA
size: NA
V: TRBV9
length: 13
DNA: TGTGCCAGCAGCTCGAGAGACGGGTACGAGCAGTACTTC
CDR3: CASSSRDGYEQYF